The sequence of this T cell receptor beta chain was determined in a study of T cells in Graves' hyperthyroidism and ophthalmopathy. TCR beta CDR3 regions were amplified from RNA. During a first-round RT-PCR of the TCR CDR3, the HTBI primer set was used. One entry per CDR3 protein, called by TCRdb with MiXCR from the multiplex PCR reads. The sample has roughly 580,000 distinct CDR3 sequences, 40% to 55% seen once; the top ten hold about 8.2%. Absence of ophthalmopathy progression within 18 months defined stable Graves' hyperthyroidism. Exclusion followed for patients with uncontrolled infection, other autoimmune disease, pregnancy or lactation. This clonotype came up once. Its antigen is currently unknown. One junction end does not reproduce the germline sequence, and a read error may be involved. The CDR3 extends over 17 amino acids. CDR1 and CDR2 (germline): SNHLY, FYNNEI. Study-level findings and limits: In the blood, most expanded thyroid clonotypes above 0.001 appeared as well. The model anticipated ophthalmopathy a median about 7.1 months pre-onset.

Sequenced: peripheral blood or thyroid tissue (not recorded which). The chain couples TRBV2 to TRBJ2-6; 8 nucleotides align to TRBD1. This TCR was sampled from a woman between 18 and 29 years old with Graves' hyperthyroidism. The CDR3 DNA reads TGTGCCAGCAGTGATGGGCAGGGGGCGCCCGGGGCCAACATCCTGACTTTC. It is translated as CASSDGQGAPGANILTF.